This TCR beta chain is drawn from a study of T cell repertoires in cytomegalovirus infection. The wider study: A matching HLA type, together with CMV infection, was signaled by public TCR beta signatures. General study points: HLA-C-restricted CMV clonotypes gave the most frequent clonotype in two of eight donors. Identification of carriers of CMV plus the relevant HLA was performed using cumulative public TCR beta family frequency.

Concerning this clonotype: The antigen is undetermined. A read error may be the cause here, since a much bigger clone is one base away.

TCRdb passed the reads through MiXCR, listing each CDR3 protein once. The sample has a few hundred thousand distinct CDR3 sequences; more than 8% are singletons. The sample comprised PBMCs. The TCR originated in a human donor in good health (CMV status not recorded). Some clones in this sample may be carry-over from other donors' samples.

CDR3: CACRPGLAGVGSSYEQYF. DNA of the CDR3: TGTGCCTGCAGACCGGGACTAGCGGGAGTGGGGAGCTCCTACGAGCAGTACTTC. This chain joins TRBV5-4 and TRBJ2-7, with 14 bases that match TRBD2. CDR3 length equals 18 residues. Germline values: CDR1 SGHNT, CDR2 YYREEE (reference sequence).